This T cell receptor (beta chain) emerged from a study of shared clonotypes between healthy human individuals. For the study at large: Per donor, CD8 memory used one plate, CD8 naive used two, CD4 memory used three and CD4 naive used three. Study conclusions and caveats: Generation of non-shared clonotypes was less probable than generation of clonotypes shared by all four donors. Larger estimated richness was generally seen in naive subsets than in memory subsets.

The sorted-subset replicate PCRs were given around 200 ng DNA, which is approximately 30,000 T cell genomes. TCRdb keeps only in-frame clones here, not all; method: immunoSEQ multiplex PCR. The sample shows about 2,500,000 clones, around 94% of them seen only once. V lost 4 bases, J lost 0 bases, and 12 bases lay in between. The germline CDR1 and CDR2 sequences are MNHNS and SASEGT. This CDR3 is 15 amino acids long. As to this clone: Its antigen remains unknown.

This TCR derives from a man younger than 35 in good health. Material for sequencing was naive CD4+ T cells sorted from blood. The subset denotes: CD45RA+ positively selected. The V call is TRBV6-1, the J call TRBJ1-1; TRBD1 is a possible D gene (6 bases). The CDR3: CASSVSGTLNTEAFF. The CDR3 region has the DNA TGTGCCAGCAGTGTTTCCGGGACACTGAACACTGAAGCTTTCTTT.